Listed below are T cell receptor beta chains from one sample, sequenced in a study of shared clonotypes between healthy human individuals. Using immunoSEQ multiplex PCR, the repertoire was profiled, and TCRdb retains in-frame clones only, with some absent. In the table there are about 490,000 clones, 78% of which are singletons. Material for sequencing was PBMCs. The receptors stem from a woman in her 40s in good health. Some clones in this sample may be carry-over from other donors' samples. CDR3s leave out the opening cysteine and the closing phenylalanine or tryptophan. D genes are given only for firm matches.

j_call d_call v_call cdr3_aa
TRBJ2-2 TRBD2 TRBV7-3 ASSLSPSGTSNTGELF
TRBJ2-1 TRBD1 TRBV10-3 AIRPGQGDLF
TRBJ1-1 NA TRBV27 ASSFARATEAF
TRBJ2-7 NA TRBV30 AWTGGSGGIELYEQY
TRBJ1-3 NA TRBV11-2 ASSFYQGSGNTIY
TRBJ1-1 NA TRBV29-1 SVEVGPYRTEAF
TRBJ2-2 NA TRBV28 ASRGAVMTSGELF
TRBJ2-7 NA TRBV28 ASSPPSGREQY
TRBJ1-5 TRBD1 TRBV30 AWSVRGTGLRNQPQH
TRBJ2-1 TRBD2 TRBV13 ASSLQSSGSVGSYNEQF
TRBJ2-1 TRBD2 TRBV19 ASRALGTRTGSVLF
TRBJ2-2 TRBD2 TRBV11-3 ASTPSRSGLAGELTGELF
TRBJ2-1 NA TRBV28 ASSPGGGSSWDEQF
TRBJ2-7 TRBD2 TRBV27 ASSPGLAGAYEQY
TRBJ2-2 NA TRBV6-6 ASSYLGRRNTGELF
TRBJ2-6 TRBD1 TRBV18 ASSPGQGNGANVLT
TRBJ2-5 TRBD2 TRBV10-3 ATKSFSGRGQETQY